This is a list of T cell receptor beta chains from one sample in a study of blood T cells in healthy people across ages. TCRdb re-called the 5' RACE reads through MiXCR, storing one row per CDR3 protein. The repertoire holds hundreds of thousands of distinct CDR3 sequences, 55% to 70% seen once, with approximately 20% in the top ten. Sequenced material: blood. The source is a man in his thirties or forties in good health. Each CDR3 is given with its conserved first and last residue. The order of the fields is J gene, clone size, D gene, V gene, CDR3 protein. A D gene is named only where the DNA matches it firmly. Size is omitted from some rows. Given values are once, few, many or a class for expanded clones.

>TRBJ2-5|-|-|TRBV12-3/TRBV12-4
CASKVPGQHQETQYF
>TRBJ2-1|-|TRBD2|TRBV6-1
CASSEIGLVNEQFF
>TRBJ2-3|-|TRBD2|TRBV9
CASSVGVAGNQDTQYF
>TRBJ2-2|once|TRBD1|TRBV29-1
CSVTPGQGNTGELFF
>TRBJ2-7|-|-|TRBV7-2
CASSLALGREQYF
>TRBJ2-7|-|-|TRBV28
CASSRWGSNEQYF
>TRBJ2-1|-|-|TRBV2
CASSDWASNEQFF
>TRBJ1-5|-|-|TRBV6-2/TRBV6-3
CASSLETVQGNQPQHF
>TRBJ2-4|once|-|TRBV29-1
CSVSSETDTQYF
>TRBJ1-1|-|-|TRBV19
CASTVSPAGWNTEAFF
>TRBJ2-1|-|-|TRBV4-3
CASSQFGWDPPSGEQFF
>TRBJ2-1|-|TRBD2|TRBV28
CASEAGEPYNEQFF
>TRBJ1-2|few|TRBD1|TRBV12-3/TRBV12-4
CASSPRDREGYTF
>TRBJ2-1|-|TRBD2|TRBV7-2
CASSRGGLAGGPWFF
>TRBJ1-6|-|-|TRBV15
CATSTDFDGRTNSPLHF